The T cell receptor beta chain under discussion was sequenced for a study of blood T cells in healthy people across ages. Trimming removed 4 bases from V and 4 bases from J, with 22 bases in between. The CDR3 has 17 amino acids. Looked up from germline, CDR1 is SEHNR and CDR2 is FQNEAQ (reference sequence). Sample-barcoded 5' priming and a J-beta primer mix drove a second PCR of roughly 6 to 12 cycles. Each cDNA was tagged by a template-switch adaptor containing 12 random nucleotides. TCRdb passed the 5' RACE reads through MiXCR, listing each CDR3 protein once. The data hold roughly 1.9 million distinct CDR3 sequences, with more than 35% observed a single time. Researchers collected approximately 9.9 milliliters of peripheral blood from every single donor. Isolating PBMCs gave at least 6 million of these cells per sample.

The sequencing sample was made of blood. The receptor's source is a human donor in good health. This chain connects TRBV7-9 to TRBJ1-1, with D maybe TRBD1 (6 bases). The CDR3 region is CASSSVSGGLGGTEAFF. CDR3 DNA: TGTGCCAGCAGCTCAGTCAGCGGGGGCCTGGGGGGCACTGAAGCTTTCTTT.